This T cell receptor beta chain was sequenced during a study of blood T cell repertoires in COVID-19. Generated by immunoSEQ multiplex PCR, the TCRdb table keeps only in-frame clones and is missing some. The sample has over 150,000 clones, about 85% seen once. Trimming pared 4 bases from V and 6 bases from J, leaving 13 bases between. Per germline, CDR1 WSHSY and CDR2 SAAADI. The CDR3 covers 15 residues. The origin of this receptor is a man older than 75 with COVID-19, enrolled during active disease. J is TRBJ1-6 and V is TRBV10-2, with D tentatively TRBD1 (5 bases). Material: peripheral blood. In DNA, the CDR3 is TGCGCCAGCAGTGGGAGCAGGGTAGCTAATTCACCCCTCCACTTT. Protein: CASSGSRVANSPLHF.